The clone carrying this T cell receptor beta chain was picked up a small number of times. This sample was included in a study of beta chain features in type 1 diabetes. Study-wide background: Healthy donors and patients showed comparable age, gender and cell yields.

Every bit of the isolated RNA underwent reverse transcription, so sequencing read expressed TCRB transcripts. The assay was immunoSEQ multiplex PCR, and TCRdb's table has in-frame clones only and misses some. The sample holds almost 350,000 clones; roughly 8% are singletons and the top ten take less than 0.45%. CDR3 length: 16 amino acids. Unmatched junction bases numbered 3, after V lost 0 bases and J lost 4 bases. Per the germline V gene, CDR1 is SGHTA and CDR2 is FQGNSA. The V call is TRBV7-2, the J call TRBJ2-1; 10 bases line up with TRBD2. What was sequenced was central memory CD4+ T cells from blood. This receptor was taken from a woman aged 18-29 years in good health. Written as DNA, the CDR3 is TGTGCCAGCAGCTTAGCACTAGCGGGACCGTACAATGAGCAGTTCTTC. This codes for CASSLALAGPYNEQFF.